Only a few counts were recorded for the clone carrying this T cell receptor (beta chain). Its antigen is undetermined. This entry comes from a study of identical twins. V lost 4 bases and J 5 bases, leaving 12 bases between the germline ends. The CDR3 extends over 13 amino acids. Germline values: CDR1 LGHDT, CDR2 YNNKEL (reference sequence). Study results and limitations: Models underestimated out-of-frame TCR alpha sharing in monozygotic twins.

TCRdb analysed the 5' RACE reads with MiXCR anew, one entry per CDR3 protein. The sample includes roughly 1.6 million distinct CDR3 sequences, around a third of them seen just once. Donors were all healthy Caucasians. The source material was cord blood. The sequence was collected from a newborn girl in good health. The J gene is TRBJ2-7, the V gene TRBV3-1, with no clear D. CDR3 sequence reads: CASSPVEGHEQYF. CDR3 sequence (DNA): TGTGCCAGCAGCCCCGTTGAAGGCCACGAGCAGTACTTC.